This TCR beta chain was captured by sequencing in a study of CD8 T cells in acute hepatitis C reinfection (dated by TCRdb to the early 2020s). For context, the study as a whole: This study examined the TCRbeta repertoire of CD8+ T cells that recognize the HCV NS3-1073 epitope, both during acute infection and after viral clearance. A few spontaneous resolvers provided paired acute and follow-up samples. The investigation overall reported the following: Because bulk sequencing was performed on the TCRbeta chain only, alphabeta pairing of public clonotypes could not be determined. It was rare for CDR3 sequences to be shared with other epitopes, and exact matching may have been limited by differing sequencing approaches. No follow-up repertoires were available for chronically infected subjects, since NS3-1073 specific cells were too rare to be sorted. Some 13 public clonotypes were found regardless of outcome; one public clonotype used V04-02/J02-02. NS3-1073 specific repertoires were highly diverse, with no significant diversity differences between acute resolver, follow-up resolver and acute chronic samples. TRBV04 and TRBV06 gene families were preferentially used in all groups, and this usage was not explained by overrepresentation in the naive pool.

About this clone: Its antigen remains unidentified. No base quality values were provided; no much bigger clone lies one nucleotide off.

Including cysteine and phenylalanine, the CDR3 has 18 amino acids. The kept DNA is CDR3 alone, 54 bases in frame from the first base. Compared with germline, V lacks 4 bases and J lacks 6 bases; bases without a gene match: 21. CDR1 is given as SGHNT and CDR2 as YENEEA, both from the germline V gene. The sample's time point label, in plain terms: naive CD8 control sorted from an acute-time-point sample. Enrolled in the Montreal Hepatitis C Cohort (HEPCO) in Canada, the donors were people who inject drugs, and these donors were followed every 3 months. Acute primary HCV infection was defined as a positive HCV RNA or antibody test after a negative test within the previous 24 weeks. Antibodies against CD3, CD8 and CD45RO were used for surface staining, and dead cells were excluded with an aqua fixable dye. Under 10 spontaneous resolvers, defined by HCV RNA clearance within 24 weeks, were included in the cohort. Frozen stocks of peripheral blood mononuclear cells were first thawed, after which negative isolation of CD8+ T cells was carried out using the MACS CD8+ T cell Isolation Kit. A BD FACSAria II cell sorter was used to sort the cells.

The FACS-sorted cells had their genomic DNA extracted, and the commercial immunoSEQ service was used to sequence the TCRbeta chains. The source study handled its data this way. ImmunoSEQ Analyzer software v3.0 and R v3.5.1 were used to analyze the repertoire data. Only productive rearrangements were analyzed, because any sequences with stop codons or out-of-frame rearrangements were filtered out. The sequencing provider supplied the Simpson diversity, Shannon entropy, CDR3 length and nucleotide addition metrics. Based on frequency, clonotypes were placed into dominant, sub-dominant, low or lowest abundance groups, and clonotypes under 0.1% were left out of most analyses. A CDR3 amino acid clonotype was called public when found in at least two subjects at a cumulative frequency of at least 0.5%. The immuneACCESS repertoire file appears here via TCRdb, limited to in-frame rearrangements. These files lack a portion of the clones; in checked studies, under half of the deficit traces to unresolved V genes, and the cause of the others is not known. For V, J and clone size, that table is used; D and trimming come from the DNA. The sample records about 40,000 clones, approximately 85% of which are singletons. 11% of the sample lies in the top ten.

Rearrangement joined TRBV11-3 to TRBJ2-7; 7 bases in between match TRBD1. The sample comprised naive CD8+ T cells from PBMCs. The cell subset or site label, read with the paper, signifies: sorted total naive CD45RO-negative CD8+ T cells. The sequence derives from a young woman who spontaneously cleared hepatitis C infection. The DNA reads as follows: TGTGCCAGCAGCTATTACTCCGGGACAGATCCCCTGGGGAGCGAGCAGTACTTC. The encoded protein is CASSYYSGTDPLGSEQYF.